Listed below are T cell receptor beta chains from one sample, sequenced in a study of blood T cell repertoires in COVID-19. Data came from immunoSEQ multiplex PCR; TCRdb stores just in-frame clones and leaves some out. The sample lists some 120,000 clones; less than 90% were seen once. Sequences were obtained from peripheral blood. Source of these receptors: a woman in her thirties who had recovered from COVID-19. The CDR3 runs from the conserved cysteine through the conserved F or W. A D gene is named only where the DNA matches it firmly. Only some rows state a clone size, as once, few, many or a class for expanded clones.

j_call	clone_size	d_call	v_call	cdr3_aa	cdr3_nt
TRBJ2-4	NA	NA	TRBV29-1	CSAFDTDRNIQYF	TGCAGTGCCTTTGACACAGATCGGAACATTCAGTACTTC
TRBJ1-1	NA	NA	TRBV5-1	CASSLHGSSTGNTEAFF	TGCGCCAGCAGCTTGCATGGGTCGTCAACAGGGAACACTGAAGCTTTCTTT
TRBJ1-1	NA	NA	TRBV12-5	CASGLGWGDTEAFF	TGTGCTAGTGGTTTGGGGTGGGGGGACACTGAAGCTTTCTTT
TRBJ2-1	NA	TRBD1	TRBV27	CASSSGQGKESKQFF	TGTGCCAGCAGTTCGGGACAGGGAAAGGAGTCGAAGCAGTTCTTC
TRBJ1-3	NA	NA	TRBV12-5	CASGFGQFNSGNTIYF	TGTGCTAGTGGTTTCGGACAGTTTAACTCTGGAAACACCATATATTTT
TRBJ2-1	NA	NA	TRBV11-3	CASSLDPGRDNEQFF	TGTGCCAGCAGCTTAGATCCGGGCAGGGACAATGAGCAGTTCTTC
TRBJ1-1	once	NA	TRBV10-3	CAISVGPRGTEAFF	TGTGCCATCAGTGTAGGGCCCAGGGGCACTGAAGCTTTCTTT
TRBJ1-2	NA	NA	TRBV27	CASSLSHPLANYGYTF	TGTGCCAGCAGTTTATCCCATCCATTAGCTAACTATGGCTACACCTTC
TRBJ1-2	once	NA	TRBV20-1	CSANREFYTF	TGCAGTGCTAACAGAGAGTTCTACACCTTC
TRBJ2-2	NA	NA	TRBV14	CASSPNIWGPGTGELFF	TGTGCCAGCAGCCCAAATATTTGGGGCCCTGGGACCGGGGAGCTGTTTTTT
TRBJ1-1	NA	TRBD1	TRBV6-5	CASSGGGTGNTEAFF	TGTGCCAGCAGCGGCGGTGGGACAGGGAACACTGAAGCTTTCTTT
TRBJ2-7	few	TRBD1	TRBV9	CASSAGDRGEQYF	TGTGCCAGCAGCGCTGGGGACAGGGGCGAGCAGTACTTC
TRBJ1-2	NA	TRBD1	TRBV5-1	CASSLELQGAGYTF	TGCGCCAGCAGCTTGGAACTCCAGGGGGCCGGCTACACCTTC
TRBJ2-1	NA	TRBD1	TRBV2	CASSTDRGQAQFF	TGTGCCAGCAGTACGGACAGGGGTCAGGCCCAGTTCTTC
TRBJ2-6	NA	NA	TRBV20-1	CSASLPGGANVLTF	TGCAGTGCTAGTCTTCCGGGGGGGGCCAACGTCCTGACTTTC
TRBJ1-6	NA	TRBD1	TRBV7-9	CASSSSIGWQGEHSPLHF	TGTGCCAGCAGCTCTAGCATCGGCTGGCAGGGGGAGCATTCACCCCTCCACTTT
TRBJ2-3	NA	NA	TRBV4-1	CASSQDGRTDTQYF	TGCGCCAGCAGCCAAGATGGGAGAACAGATACGCAGTATTTT
TRBJ2-3	NA	TRBD2	TRBV7-2	CASSPSGGNADTQYF	TGTGCCAGCAGCCCTAGCGGGGGTAACGCAGATACGCAGTATTTT
TRBJ2-1	NA	TRBD2	TRBV5-1	CASSPGGLGSNEQFF	TGCGCCAGCAGTCCGGGGGGGCTTGGTTCTAATGAGCAGTTCTTC
TRBJ2-3	NA	TRBD2	TRBV2	CASSPQLAAFGDTQYF	TGTGCCAGCAGTCCACAACTAGCGGCCTTCGGTGATACGCAGTATTTT
TRBJ2-7	once	TRBD1	TRBV19	CASARGGTGGYEQYF	TGTGCCAGTGCCCGTGGCGGGACAGGGGGCTACGAGCAGTACTTC
TRBJ1-1	NA	NA	TRBV13	CASSLGAGTSNTEAFF	TGTGCCAGCAGCTTAGGGGCCGGGACATCGAACACTGAAGCTTTCTTT
TRBJ1-6	NA	NA	TRBV19	CASSISTGNSPLHF	TGTGCCAGTAGTATTTCAACAGGAAATTCACCCCTCCACTTT
TRBJ1-6	NA	NA	TRBV5-6	CASSPGWGEPYNSPLHF	TGTGCCAGCAGCCCCGGGTGGGGGGAGCCGTATAATTCACCCCTCCACTTT
TRBJ2-7	NA	NA	TRBV3-1/TRBV3-2	CASSRKGSSSSYEQYF	TGTGCCAGCAGCCGGAAGGGGTCGTCAAGCTCCTACGAGCAGTACTTC
TRBJ2-2	NA	TRBD2	TRBV4-2	CASSTGTSGRNTGELFF	TGTGCCAGCAGCACCGGGACTAGCGGGAGGAACACCGGGGAGCTGTTTTTT
TRBJ2-7	few	NA	TRBV18	CASSPEVAATYEQYF	TGTGCCAGCTCACCGGAGGTAGCGGCCACCTACGAGCAGTACTTC
TRBJ1-2	NA	TRBD1	TRBV3-1/TRBV3-2	CASRMGQGIYGYTF	TGTGCCAGCAGAATGGGACAGGGAATCTATGGCTACACCTTC
TRBJ1-4	NA	TRBD1	TRBV18	CASSPEQGAREKLFF	TGTGCCAGCTCACCAGAACAGGGGGCTAGGGAAAAACTGTTTTTT
TRBJ1-1	NA	NA	TRBV24-1	CATSGPGGEAFF	TGTGCCACCAGTGGACCTGGGGGGGAGGCTTTCTTT
TRBJ2-1	NA	NA	TRBV6-5	CASSSRDPVDNEQFF	TGTGCCAGCAGTTCCCGGGATCCCGTAGACAATGAGCAGTTCTTC
TRBJ2-1	NA	TRBD1	TRBV19	CASSIGQGRSTNEQFF	TGTGCCAGTAGTATAGGACAGGGAAGGTCAACCAATGAGCAGTTCTTC
TRBJ2-3	once	TRBD1	TRBV7-2	CASRSRQGFSTDTQYF	TGTGCCAGCAGGTCGCGACAGGGCTTCAGCACAGATACGCAGTATTTT
TRBJ1-2	NA	NA	TRBV27	CASSPAAGAYGYTF	TGTGCCAGCAGCCCCGCGGCGGGGGCCTATGGCTACACCTTC
TRBJ2-3	few	NA	TRBV19	CASSISAADTQYF	TGTGCCAGTAGTATAAGTGCCGCGGATACGCAGTATTTT
TRBJ1-1	few	NA	TRBV5-8	CASSPTLNTEAFF	TGTGCCAGCAGCCCTACGTTGAACACTGAAGCTTTCTTT
TRBJ1-4	NA	TRBD1	TRBV13	CASSPRDREEKLFF	TGTGCCAGCAGCCCCAGGGACAGGGAAGAAAAACTGTTTTTT
TRBJ1-1	NA	TRBD1	TRBV5-4	CASSLRPGQLNTEAFF	TGTGCCAGCAGCTTGCGACCGGGACAGCTTAACACTGAAGCTTTCTTT
TRBJ2-1	NA	TRBD1	TRBV5-1	CASSLLGQGASSYNEQFF	TGCGCCAGCAGCTTGTTGGGACAGGGCGCTAGCTCCTACAATGAGCAGTTCTTC
TRBJ1-5	NA	TRBD1	TRBV7-2	CASSFSGGQQPQHF	TGTGCCAGCAGCTTCTCAGGGGGACAACAGCCCCAGCATTTT